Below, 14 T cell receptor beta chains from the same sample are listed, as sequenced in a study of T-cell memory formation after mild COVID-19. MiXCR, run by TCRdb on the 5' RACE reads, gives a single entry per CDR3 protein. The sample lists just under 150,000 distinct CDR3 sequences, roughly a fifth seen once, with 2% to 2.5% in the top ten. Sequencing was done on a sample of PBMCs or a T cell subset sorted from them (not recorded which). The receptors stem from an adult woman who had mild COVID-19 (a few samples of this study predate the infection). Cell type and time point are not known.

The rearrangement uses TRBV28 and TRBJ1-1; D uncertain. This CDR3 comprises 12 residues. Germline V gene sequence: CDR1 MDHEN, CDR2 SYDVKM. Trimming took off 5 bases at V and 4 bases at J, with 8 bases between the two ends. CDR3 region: CASSGTLTEAFF. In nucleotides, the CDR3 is TGTGCCAGCAGTGGAACCCTCACTGAAGCTTTCTTT.

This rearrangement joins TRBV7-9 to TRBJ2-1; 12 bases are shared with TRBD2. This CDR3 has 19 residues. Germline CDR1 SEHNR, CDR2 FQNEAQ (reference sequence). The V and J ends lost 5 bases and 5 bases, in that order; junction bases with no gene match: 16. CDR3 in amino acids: CASSRLAGAVLIGNNEQFF. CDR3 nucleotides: TGTGCCAGCAGCCGACTAGCGGGAGCGGTCCTTATCGGTAACAATGAGCAGTTCTTC.

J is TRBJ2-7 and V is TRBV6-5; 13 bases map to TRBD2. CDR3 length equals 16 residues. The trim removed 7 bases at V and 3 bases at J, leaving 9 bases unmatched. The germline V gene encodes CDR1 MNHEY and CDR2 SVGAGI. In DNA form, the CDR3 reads TGTGCCAGCAAGCCTGCGGGACTAGCGGGATACTACGAGCAGTACTTC. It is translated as CASKPAGLAGYYEQYF.

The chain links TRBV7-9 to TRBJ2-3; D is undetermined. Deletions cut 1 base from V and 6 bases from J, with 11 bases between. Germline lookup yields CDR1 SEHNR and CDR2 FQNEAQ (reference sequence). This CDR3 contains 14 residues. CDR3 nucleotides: TGTGCCAGCAGCTTAGACTTAGCCGTCGATACGCAGTATTTT. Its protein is CASSLDLAVDTQYF.

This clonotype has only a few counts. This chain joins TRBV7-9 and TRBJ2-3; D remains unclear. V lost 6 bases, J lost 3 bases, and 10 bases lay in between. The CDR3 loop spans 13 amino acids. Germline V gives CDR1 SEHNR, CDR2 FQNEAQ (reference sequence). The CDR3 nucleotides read TGTGCCAGCAGGACCGCAGGTACAGATACGCAGTATTTT. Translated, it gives CASRTAGTDTQYF.

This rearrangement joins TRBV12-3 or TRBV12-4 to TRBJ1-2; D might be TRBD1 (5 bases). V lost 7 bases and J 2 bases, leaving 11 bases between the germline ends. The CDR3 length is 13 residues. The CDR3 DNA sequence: TGTGCCAGCACGGCGGGACTGAACTATGGCTACACCTTC. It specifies CASTAGLNYGYTF.

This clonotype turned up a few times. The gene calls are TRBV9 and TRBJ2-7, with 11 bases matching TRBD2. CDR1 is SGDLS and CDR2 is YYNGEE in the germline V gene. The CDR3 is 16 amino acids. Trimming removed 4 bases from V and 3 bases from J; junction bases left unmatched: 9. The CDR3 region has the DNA TGTGCCAGCAGCCCCAGAACCGGGACTAGCGGCTACGAGCAGTACTTC. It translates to CASSPRTGTSGYEQYF.

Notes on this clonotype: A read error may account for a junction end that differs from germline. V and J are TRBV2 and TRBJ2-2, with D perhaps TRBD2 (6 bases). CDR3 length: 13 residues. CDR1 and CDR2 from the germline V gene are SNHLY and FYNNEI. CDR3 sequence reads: CASSGGNTGELIF. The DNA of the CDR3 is TGTGCCAGCAGCGGGGGAAACACCGGGGAGCTGATTTTT.

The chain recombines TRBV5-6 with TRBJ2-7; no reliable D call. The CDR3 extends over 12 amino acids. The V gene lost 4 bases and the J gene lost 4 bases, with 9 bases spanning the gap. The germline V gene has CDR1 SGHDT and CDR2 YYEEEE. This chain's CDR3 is CASSTPLYEQYF. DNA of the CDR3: TGTGCCAGCAGCACCCCCCTTTACGAGCAGTACTTC.

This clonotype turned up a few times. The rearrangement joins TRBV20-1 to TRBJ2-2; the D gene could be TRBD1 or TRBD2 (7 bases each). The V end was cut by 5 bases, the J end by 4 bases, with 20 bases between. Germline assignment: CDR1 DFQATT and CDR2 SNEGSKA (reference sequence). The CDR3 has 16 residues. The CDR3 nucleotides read TGCAGTGCTTCCCCCGGGGGGTCAGGGGGCACCGGGGAGCTGTTTTTT. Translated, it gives CSASPGGSGGTGELFF.

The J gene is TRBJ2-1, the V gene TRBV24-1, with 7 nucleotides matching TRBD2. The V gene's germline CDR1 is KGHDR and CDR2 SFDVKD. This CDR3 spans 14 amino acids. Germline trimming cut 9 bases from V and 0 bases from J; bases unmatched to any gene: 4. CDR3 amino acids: CATRLALSYNEQFF. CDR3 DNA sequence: TGTGCCACCCGACTAGCCCTCTCCTACAATGAGCAGTTCTTC.

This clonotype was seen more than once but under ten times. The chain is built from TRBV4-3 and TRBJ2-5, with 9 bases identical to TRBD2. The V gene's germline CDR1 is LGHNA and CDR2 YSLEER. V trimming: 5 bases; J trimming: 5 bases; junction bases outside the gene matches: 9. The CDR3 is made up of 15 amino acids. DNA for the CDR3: TGCGCCAGCAGCATGAATAGCGGGGGATCCGAGACCCAGTACTTC. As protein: CASSMNSGGSETQYF.

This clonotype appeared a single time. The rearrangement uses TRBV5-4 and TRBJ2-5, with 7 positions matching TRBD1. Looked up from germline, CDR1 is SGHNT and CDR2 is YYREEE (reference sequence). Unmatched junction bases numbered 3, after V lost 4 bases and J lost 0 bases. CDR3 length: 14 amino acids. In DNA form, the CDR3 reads TGTGCCAGCAGCAGAGGGACAGACCAAGAGACCCAGTACTTC. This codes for CASSRGTDQETQYF.

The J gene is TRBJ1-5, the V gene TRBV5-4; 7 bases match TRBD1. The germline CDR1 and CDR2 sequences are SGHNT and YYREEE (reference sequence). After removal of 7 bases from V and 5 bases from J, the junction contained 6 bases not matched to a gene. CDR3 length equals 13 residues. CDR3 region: CASADRPHQPQHF. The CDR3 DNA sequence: TGTGCCAGCGCGGACAGGCCGCATCAGCCCCAGCATTTT.